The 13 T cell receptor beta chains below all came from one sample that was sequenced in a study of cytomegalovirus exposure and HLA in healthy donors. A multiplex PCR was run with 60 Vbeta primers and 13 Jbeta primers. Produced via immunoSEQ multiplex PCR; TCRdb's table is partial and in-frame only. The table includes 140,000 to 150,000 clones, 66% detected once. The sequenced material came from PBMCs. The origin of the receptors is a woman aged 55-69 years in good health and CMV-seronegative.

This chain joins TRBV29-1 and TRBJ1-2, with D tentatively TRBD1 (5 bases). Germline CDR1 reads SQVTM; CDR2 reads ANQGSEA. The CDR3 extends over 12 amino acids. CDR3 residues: CKAQGGSYGYTF. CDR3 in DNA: TGCAAGGCTCAGGGAGGGTCCTATGGCTACACCTTC.

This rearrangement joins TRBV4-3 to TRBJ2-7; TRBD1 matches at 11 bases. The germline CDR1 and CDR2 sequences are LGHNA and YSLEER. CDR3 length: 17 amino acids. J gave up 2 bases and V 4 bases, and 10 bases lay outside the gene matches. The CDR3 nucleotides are TGCGCCAGCAGCCGGACAGGGGGCGCGTCCTCCACCTACGAGCAGTACTTC. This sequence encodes CASSRTGGASSTYEQYF.

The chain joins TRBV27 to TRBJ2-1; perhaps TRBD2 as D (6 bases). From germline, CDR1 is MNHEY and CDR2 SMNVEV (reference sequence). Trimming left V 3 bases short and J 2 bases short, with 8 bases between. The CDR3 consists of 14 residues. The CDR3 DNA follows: TGTGCCAGCAGTTTTCGGGAGCCCTACAATGAGCAGTTCTTC. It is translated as CASSFREPYNEQFF.

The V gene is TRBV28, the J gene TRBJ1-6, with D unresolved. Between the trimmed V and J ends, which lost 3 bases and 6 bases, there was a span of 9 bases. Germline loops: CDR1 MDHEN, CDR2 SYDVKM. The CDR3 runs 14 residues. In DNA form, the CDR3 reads TGTGCCAGCAGTTTGGCGGGCCTTAATTCACCCCTCCACTTT. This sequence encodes CASSLAGLNSPLHF. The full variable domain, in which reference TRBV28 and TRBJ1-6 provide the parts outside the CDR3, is DVKVTQSSRYLVKRTGEKVFLECVQDMDHENMFWYRQDPGLGLRLIYFSYDVKMKEKGDIPEGYSVSREKKERFSLILESASTNQTSMYLCASSLAGLNSPLHFGNGTRLTVT.

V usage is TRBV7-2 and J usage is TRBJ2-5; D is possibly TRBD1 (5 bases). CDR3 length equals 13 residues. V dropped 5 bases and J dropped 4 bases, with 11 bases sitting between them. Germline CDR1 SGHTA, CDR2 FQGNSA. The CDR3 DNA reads TGTGCCAGCAGCACCAGGGTTGGAGAGACCCAGTACTTC. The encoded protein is CASSTRVGETQYF.

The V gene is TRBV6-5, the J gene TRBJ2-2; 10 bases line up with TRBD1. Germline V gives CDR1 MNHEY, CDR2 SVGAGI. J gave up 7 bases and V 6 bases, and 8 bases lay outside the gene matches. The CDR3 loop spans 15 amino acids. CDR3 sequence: CASRQSGTGVGELFF. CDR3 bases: TGTGCCAGCAGACAATCCGGGACAGGGGTCGGGGAGCTGTTTTTT.

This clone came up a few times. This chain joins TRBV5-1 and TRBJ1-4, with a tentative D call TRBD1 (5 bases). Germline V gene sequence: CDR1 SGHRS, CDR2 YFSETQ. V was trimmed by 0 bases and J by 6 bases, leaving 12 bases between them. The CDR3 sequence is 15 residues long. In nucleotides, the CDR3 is TGCGCCAGCAGCTTGGCTGGACGGGGGGATGAAAAACTGTTTTTT. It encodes CASSLAGRGDEKLFF.

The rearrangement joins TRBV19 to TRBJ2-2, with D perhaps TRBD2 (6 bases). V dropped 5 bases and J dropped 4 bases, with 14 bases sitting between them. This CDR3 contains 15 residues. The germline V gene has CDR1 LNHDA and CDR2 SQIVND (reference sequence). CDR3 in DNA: TGTGCCAGTAGTCCGACGGGGACTCCCACCGGGGAGCTGTTTTTT. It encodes CASSPTGTPTGELFF.

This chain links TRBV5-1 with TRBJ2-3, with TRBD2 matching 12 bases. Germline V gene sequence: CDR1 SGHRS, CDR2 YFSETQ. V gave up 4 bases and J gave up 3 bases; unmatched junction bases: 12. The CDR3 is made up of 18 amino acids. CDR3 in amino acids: CASSLGVTSGGRTDTQYF. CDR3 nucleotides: TGCGCCAGCAGCCTGGGTGTGACTAGCGGGGGCAGAACAGATACGCAGTATTTT.

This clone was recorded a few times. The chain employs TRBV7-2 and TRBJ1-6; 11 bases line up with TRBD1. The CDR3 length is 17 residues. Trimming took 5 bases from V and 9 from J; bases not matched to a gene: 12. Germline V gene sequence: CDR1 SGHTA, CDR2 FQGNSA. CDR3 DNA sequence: TGTGCCAGCAGCCCGCGGACAGGGGGCGCGTCAAGTTCACCCCTCCACTTT. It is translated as CASSPRTGGASSSPLHF.

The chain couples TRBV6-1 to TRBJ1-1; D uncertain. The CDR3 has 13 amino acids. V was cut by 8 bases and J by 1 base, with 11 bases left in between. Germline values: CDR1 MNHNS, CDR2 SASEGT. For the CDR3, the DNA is TGTGCCAGCGGTTTTGAGGGGAACACTGAAGCTTTCTTT. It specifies CASGFEGNTEAFF.

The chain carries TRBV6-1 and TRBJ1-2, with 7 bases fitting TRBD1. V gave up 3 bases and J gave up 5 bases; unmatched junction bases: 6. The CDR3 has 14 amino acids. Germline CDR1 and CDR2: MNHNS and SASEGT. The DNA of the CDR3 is TGTGCCAGCAGTGAGTGGACAGGTAGTTATGGCTACACCTTC. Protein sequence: CASSEWTGSYGYTF.

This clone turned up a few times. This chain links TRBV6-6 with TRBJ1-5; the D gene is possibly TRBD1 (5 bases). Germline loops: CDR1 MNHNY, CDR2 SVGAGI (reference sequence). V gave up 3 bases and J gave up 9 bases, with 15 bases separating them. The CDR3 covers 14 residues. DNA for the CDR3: TGTGCCAGCAGTTATTCGCAGGGCCAAGGGCCCCAGCATTTT. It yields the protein CASSYSQGQGPQHF.